This T cell receptor (beta chain) was captured by sequencing in a study of T cell repertoires in cytomegalovirus infection. Study summary: The study used recently identified HLA-C-restricted and well-studied HLA-B-restricted CMV epitopes. CMV infection together with matching HLA type was indicated by public TCR beta signatures.

This clonotype has only a few counts. As yet, its antigen is unknown. The CDR3 spans 15 residues. The V gene lost 1 base and the J gene lost 7 bases, with 11 bases spanning the gap. Germline CDR1 and CDR2: LGHNT and FRNRAP. Via MiXCR, TCRdb re-called the reads, giving one row per CDR3 protein. The sample has fewer than 650,000 distinct CDR3 sequences; 35% to 50% are singletons. Whole-study results and caveats: Cumulative public TCR beta family frequency identified CMV carriers with the relevant HLA. Dominating the ex vivo response were HLA-C-restricted CMV-specific TCR beta clonotypes.

V is TRBV12-5 and J is TRBJ1-6, with D perhaps matching TRBD1 (5 bases). The sequenced sample was cultured PBMCs, obtained from culture after CMV antigen stimulation. The sequence was collected from a human donor in good health (CMV status not recorded). Some clones in this sample may be carry-over from other donors' samples. CDR3 sequence (DNA): TGTGCTAGTGGTTTGGGGGGGGGACGGAATTCACCCCTCCACTTT. Protein: CASGLGGGRNSPLHF.